What follows is one TCR beta chain and its context. The data were taken from a study of blood T cell repertoires in COVID-19. Study as a whole: The cDNA or gDNA used as material had been derived from T cells, B-cell-depleted T cells, or PBMCs.

CDR3 size: 11 residues. The germline V and J ends were trimmed by 6 bases and 5 bases, with 7 bases remaining between them. TCRdb keeps only in-frame clones here, not all; method: immunoSEQ multiplex PCR. This sample has 350,000 to 400,000 clones, with 86% found just once. The sequence was obtained from a woman in her sixties with COVID-19, enrolled during active disease. The sequenced material came from peripheral blood. V usage is TRBV12-3 or TRBV12-4 and J usage is TRBJ1-2; D is unclear. CDR3 sequence (DNA): TGTGCCAGCAGGGCAGGTTATGGCTACACCTTC. It yields the protein CASRAGYGYTF.